This T cell receptor (beta chain) was sequenced during a study of CXCR3-negative and CXCR3-positive naive CD8 T cells. In the study overall: The total count of TRB reads reached around 130 million, and each library contributed about 1.5 +/- 0.3 million. Study-level findings and limits: Diversity ran similarly high across both naive subsets but far lower in memory CD8+ cells. Unlike memory cells, which differed, naive CXCR3-negative and CXCR3-positive cells had similar TRBV-TRBJ usage.

About this clonotype itself: Its antigen is unknown.

This CDR3 comprises 16 residues. CDR1 is MNHEY and CDR2 is SMNVEV in the germline V gene (reference sequence). Libraries were UMI-labeled 5' RACE TRB cDNA. TCRdb re-called the 5' RACE reads and shows each CDR3 protein once, DNA omitted. Its table lists about 43,000 distinct CDR3 sequences. With 300,000 cells each, the CD8+ T cell subsets were individually sorted in triplicate. The specimen was memory CD8+ T cells from blood. The rearrangement joins TRBV27 to TRBJ2-7; as DNA is missing, the TRBD2 call by TCRdb cannot be tested. The TCR comes from a human donor in good health. Some clones in this sample may be carry-over from other donors' samples. The CDR3 sequence is CASRRGFSGRIHEQYF.